A single sample gave rise to the 27 T cell receptor beta chains below, sequenced in a study of OX40 agonist ivuxolimab in advanced cancers. The table came from immunoSEQ multiplex PCR; TCRdb's copy has only in-frame clones and leaves some out. This table has tens of thousands of clones, 88% appearing once. This material consisted of CD4+ or CD8+ T cells sorted from blood, taken in a trial of the OX40 agonist ivuxolimab. The receptors stem from an adult with an advanced solid tumor such as melanoma, head and neck, liver or kidney cancer.

The chain's CDR3 is CASSAGWGVYEQYF. The CDR3 nucleotides are TGTGCCAGCAGCGCCGGTTGGGGGGTCTACGAGCAGTACTTC. The V gene is TRBV4-2, the J gene TRBJ2-7, with TRBD2 as a possible D gene (6 bases). V was trimmed by 5 bases and J by 3 bases, leaving 14 bases between them. Germline-derived CDR1 and CDR2 are LGHNA and YNFKEQ. The CDR3 runs to 14 residues.

For the CDR3, the DNA is TGTGCCAGCAGGCTAGGACAGGGGAATCAGCCCCAGCATTTT. This translates into CASRLGQGNQPQHF. V is TRBV6-6 and J is TRBJ1-5; 9 positions agree with TRBD1. J lost 4 bases, V lost 6 bases, and 4 bases had no gene match. The CDR3 spans 14 residues. CDR1 and CDR2 (germline): MNHNY, SVGAGI (reference sequence).

The DNA of the CDR3 is TGTGCCAGCAGCCCAGGTTCCTGGAGCACAGATACGCAGTATTTT. This encodes CASSPGSWSTDTQYF. J is TRBJ2-3 and V is TRBV14, with D unclear. Per the germline V gene, CDR1 is SGHDN and CDR2 is FVKESK. V lost 4 bases, J lost 0 bases, and 11 bases lay in between. CDR3 length equals 15 residues.

The genes are TRBV4-3 and TRBJ2-1; D gene ambiguous. Trimming left V 4 bases short and J 1 base short, with 14 bases between. CDR1 and CDR2 (germline): LGHNA, YSLEER. The CDR3 has 16 amino acids. This chain's CDR3 is CASSPLLGESYNEQFF. The CDR3 DNA follows: TGCGCCAGCAGCCCCCTTCTTGGGGAATCCTACAATGAGCAGTTCTTC.

The V call is TRBV30, the J call TRBJ1-3; D gene unclear. The CDR3 is 15 amino acids. V dropped 7 bases and J dropped 0 bases, with 16 bases sitting between them. The germline gives CDR1 GTSNPN, CDR2 SVGIG (reference sequence). The CDR3 nucleotides read TGTGCCTCGAACAGCGTCGGACCCTCTGGAAACACCATATATTTT. It yields the protein CASNSVGPSGNTIYF.

This clone has a single count. The V call is TRBV6-5, the J call TRBJ2-5, with 8 positions matching TRBD2. Germline CDR1 reads MNHEY; CDR2 reads SVGAGI. Trimming removed 2 bases from V and 1 base from J; junction bases left unmatched: 6. This CDR3 has 16 residues. The CDR3 nucleotides read TGTGCCAGCAGTTACCCCGGGCTAGCGGGCCAAGAGACCCAGTACTTC. Its translation: CASSYPGLAGQETQYF.

The genes are TRBV29-1 and TRBJ2-2; TRBD2 matches at 7 bases. V gave up 5 bases and J gave up 3 bases; unmatched junction bases: 6. This CDR3 spans 14 amino acids. Germline lookup yields CDR1 SQVTM and CDR2 ANQGSEA. CDR3 DNA: TGCAGCGTTTCCCCTGGGAGGGACACCGGGGAGCTGTTTTTT. Residues: CSVSPGRDTGELFF.

The chain links TRBV23-1 to TRBJ1-2, with 8 bases lining up with TRBD1. TRBV23-1 is flagged as an ORF with uncertain function. V dropped 6 bases and J dropped 2; count of bases not matched to a gene: 11. This CDR3 is 16 amino acids long. The CDR3, as DNA: TGCGCCAGCAGCCTATTCAGGGGGCGAGCCAACTATGGCTACACCTTC. Its protein product is CASSLFRGRANYGYTF.

The chain has TRBV27 and TRBJ2-7, with D possibly being TRBD1 or TRBD2 (5 bases each). Germline V gives CDR1 MNHEY, CDR2 SMNVEV (reference sequence). This CDR3 spans 14 amino acids. Trimming took off 5 bases at V and 3 bases at J, with 14 bases between the two ends. CDR3 protein: CASSPFGAHYEQYF. In nucleotides, the CDR3 is TGTGCCAGCAGTCCCTTCGGGGCCCACTACGAGCAGTACTTC.

The chain uses TRBV11-2 and TRBJ1-1, with D unclear. The CDR3 runs 14 residues. CDR1 and CDR2 (germline): SGHAT, FQNNGV. V was trimmed by 1 base and J by 0 bases, leaving 6 bases between them. CDR3 coding DNA: TGTGCCAGCAGCTTAGGCGATATGAACACTGAAGCTTTCTTT. Protein product: CASSLGDMNTEAFF.

DNA for the CDR3: TGTGCCAGCAGCACGGAGGCCCGGGGGCGGGAGACCCAGTACTTC. It specifies CASSTEARGRETQYF. V and J are TRBV5-4 and TRBJ2-5; D is tentatively TRBD1 or TRBD2 (6 bases each). Germline values: CDR1 SGHNT, CDR2 YYREEE (reference sequence). CDR3 length: 15 amino acids. Between the trimmed V and J ends, which lost 4 bases and 5 bases, there was a span of 18 bases.

There are a few counts of this clone. This chain joins TRBV4-1 and TRBJ2-7; D call uncertain. Germline lookup yields CDR1 MGHRA and CDR2 YSYEKL. With 1 base removed from V and 3 bases from J, the gap between germline ends came to 10 bases. The CDR3 runs to 14 residues. The CDR3 DNA reads as TGCGCCAGCAGCCAAGGTCCCAGTCGCTACGAGCAGTACTTC. This gives the protein CASSQGPSRYEQYF.

The chain links TRBV15 to TRBJ2-6, with 7 bases matching TRBD1. The J segment lost 1 base and the V segment lost 3 bases, leaving 3 bases of the junction unmatched. The CDR3 covers 16 residues. CDR1 and CDR2 from the germline V gene are LNHNV and YYDKDF (reference sequence). The CDR3 protein is CATSSEQGSGANVLTF. The CDR3 region has the DNA TGTGCCACCAGCAGTGAACAGGGGTCTGGGGCCAACGTCCTGACTTTC.

The J gene is TRBJ1-4, the V gene TRBV27; 7 nucleotides match TRBD1. CDR1 is MNHEY, CDR2 SMNVEV, per germline (reference sequence). CDR3 size: 15 residues. The J segment lost 5 bases and the V segment lost 6 bases, leaving 9 bases of the junction unmatched. CDR3 nucleotides: TGTGCCAGCAGGCGTTTACAGGGGTCAAATGAAAAACTGTTTTTT. Translated, it gives CASRRLQGSNEKLFF.

The chain carries TRBV19 and TRBJ2-7; D remains ambiguous. The CDR3 runs to 13 residues. Germline CDR1 and CDR2: LNHDA and SQIVND (reference sequence). Trimming pared 1 base from V and 3 bases from J, leaving 7 bases between. CDR3 sequence reads: CASSIGDNYEQYF. CDR3 coding DNA: TGTGCCAGTAGTATAGGAGACAACTACGAGCAGTACTTC.

J is TRBJ2-7 and V is TRBV2; 9 bases agree with TRBD2. Losses at the gene ends were 10 bases for V and 2 bases for J; bases not matched to a gene: 12. Germline V lookup: CDR1 SNHLY, CDR2 FYNNEI. The CDR3 spans 15 residues. The CDR3 DNA sequence: TGTGCCACTACAAGTCTAGCGGGAAATACCTACGAGCAGTACTTC. This encodes CATTSLAGNTYEQYF.

The chain is built from TRBV29-1 and TRBJ2-3, with D perhaps matching TRBD2 (6 bases). CDR3 length: 14 amino acids. V lost 2 bases, J lost 6 bases, and 15 bases lay in between. Germline assignment: CDR1 SQVTM and CDR2 ANQGSEA. The chain's CDR3 is CSVESGGGGDTQYF. The CDR3, as DNA: TGCAGCGTTGAAAGTGGGGGAGGAGGGGATACGCAGTATTTT.

This clone was found once. The chain joins TRBV4-1 to TRBJ2-7, with TRBD1 matching 9 bases. This CDR3 region has 15 residues. V lost 1 base, J lost 5 bases, and 6 bases stayed unmatched. The germline V gene has CDR1 MGHRA and CDR2 YSYEKL. DNA of the CDR3: TGCGCCAGCAGCCAAGTCGGGACAGGGAGGCACGAGCAGTACTTC. The encoded protein is CASSQVGTGRHEQYF.

The rearrangement joins TRBV10-2 to TRBJ1-5; D is undetermined. In germline, CDR1 is WSHSY, CDR2 SAAADI. V lost 1 base and J 6 bases, leaving 4 bases between the germline ends. The CDR3 has 12 residues. DNA for the CDR3: TGCGCCAGCAGTGAGTTTCTTCAGCCCCAGCATTTT. Protein product: CASSEFLQPQHF.

This clone turned up a few times. This chain connects TRBV28 to TRBJ2-1; TRBD2 aligns across 9 bases. CDR1 MDHEN and CDR2 SYDVKM come from the germline V gene. This CDR3 spans 14 amino acids. CDR3 sequence: CVSGLASSYNEQFF. The CDR3 nucleotides are TGTGTCTCCGGACTAGCGAGCTCCTACAATGAGCAGTTCTTC.

J is TRBJ2-1 and V is TRBV6-6; D may be TRBD2 (5 bases). This CDR3 has 15 amino acids. Germline V gene data show CDR1 as MNHNY and CDR2 as SVGAGI (reference sequence). Trimming pared 5 bases from V and 10 bases from J, leaving 21 bases between. CDR3 region: CASSQFPAEAWEQFF. The CDR3 DNA is TGTGCCAGCAGTCAATTTCCAGCGGAGGCCTGGGAGCAGTTCTTC.

The chain employs TRBV7-6 and TRBJ2-5, with D perhaps matching TRBD1 or TRBD2 (5 bases each). Germline loops: CDR1 SGHVS, CDR2 FNYEAQ. CDR3 length: 13 amino acids. The V and J ends lost 11 bases and 4 bases respectively, with 17 bases between them. CDR3 residues: CASTGRSPETQYF. The CDR3 region has the DNA TGTGCCTCAACGGGACGTAGCCCAGAGACCCAGTACTTC.

The rearrangement links TRBV5-1 to TRBJ2-3, with D uncertain. The CDR3 is 15 amino acids. Germline CDR1 is SGHRS and CDR2 is YFSETQ. V shed 1 base and J shed 7 bases, with 16 bases lying between them. The CDR3 here is CASSLNSVLGNTQYF. The CDR3 coding sequence is TGCGCCAGCAGCTTGAATTCAGTCCTCGGAAATACGCAGTATTTT.

The chain carries TRBV6-5 and TRBJ2-7; 7 positions match TRBD1. This CDR3 is built from 13 residues. The germline CDR1 and CDR2 sequences are MNHEY and SVGAGI. The V segment lost 8 bases and the J segment 3 bases; nucleotides outside the gene matches: 7. CDR3 protein: CASARDRGYEQYF. CDR3 bases: TGTGCCAGCGCCCGGGACAGAGGCTACGAGCAGTACTTC.

The gene calls are TRBV13 and TRBJ2-1, with 16 bases identical to TRBD2. Germline lookup yields CDR1 PRHDT and CDR2 FYEKMQ (reference sequence). The CDR3 contains 18 residues. Trimming took 5 bases from V and 5 from J; bases not matched to a gene: 9. CDR3 sequence reads: CASSPEGTSGGAHNEQFF. The CDR3 DNA follows: TGTGCCAGCAGCCCGGAGGGGACTAGCGGGGGGGCGCACAATGAGCAGTTCTTC.

The chain combines TRBV28 with TRBJ2-3; 7 positions agree with TRBD1. The CDR3 totals 13 residues. After removal of 8 bases from V and 2 bases from J, the junction contained 4 bases not matched to a gene. The germline gives CDR1 MDHEN, CDR2 SYDVKM. For the CDR3, the DNA is TGTGCCAGCCAGGGACAGTACACAGATACGCAGTATTTT. Protein sequence: CASQGQYTDTQYF.

This clone appeared a single time. This chain connects TRBV19 to TRBJ2-2, with D perhaps matching TRBD2 (5 bases). CDR1 and CDR2 from the germline V gene are LNHDA and SQIVND (reference sequence). Trimming pared 5 bases from V and 6 bases from J, leaving 13 bases between. CDR3 length equals 14 residues. For the CDR3, the DNA is TGTGCCAGTAGTCAGCAAAACGGGGCCGGGGAGCTGTTTTTT. Amino acid sequence: CASSQQNGAGELFF.